Listed below are T cell receptor beta chains from one sample, sequenced in a study of Graves' ophthalmopathy and Graves' hyperthyroidism. MiXCR, applied by TCRdb to the multiplex PCR reads, yields one record per CDR3 protein. There are about 370,000 distinct CDR3 sequences in the sample; approximately 17% occur only once, and 2.4% lies in the top ten. The source material was peripheral blood. Receptors originate from an adult woman with stable Graves' hyperthyroidism. Both conserved end residues are part of each CDR3. D genes are given only for firm matches. Expanded clones get a size class; other rows say once, few or many, or leave the size out.

clone_size | j_call | v_call | d_call | cdr3_nt | cdr3_aa
many | TRBJ2-7 | TRBV27 | TRBD1 | TGTGCCAGCAACCCGACGGACAGGGGGCTCAACGAGCAGTACTTC | CASNPTDRGLNEQYF
many | TRBJ2-2 | TRBV7-9 | . | TGTGCCAGCAGATATGGGAACACCGGGGAGCTGTTTTTT | CASRYGNTGELFF
many | TRBJ2-7 | TRBV5-1 | . | TGCGCCAGCAGCTTGGTTGTCCCATCGTCGGACGAGCAGTACTTC | CASSLVVPSSDEQYF
few | TRBJ2-2 | TRBV2 | TRBD2 | TGTGCCAGCAGACCGGGACTAGCGGGAGGATCCGGGGAGCTGTTTTTT | CASRPGLAGGSGELFF
many | TRBJ2-2 | TRBV6-6 | TRBD2 | TGTGCCAGCAGACCGGGACTAGCGGGAGATGGGCCGAACACCGGGGAGCTGTTTTTT | CASRPGLAGDGPNTGELFF
many | TRBJ1-1 | TRBV9 | . | TGTGCCAGCAGCGCAGGAAGCATGAACACTGAAGCTTTCTTT | CASSAGSMNTEAFF
. | TRBJ2-7 | TRBV6-5 | TRBD2 | TGTGCCAGCAGTTACCCTGGACTAGCGGGAGGTGGGTACGAGCAGTACTTC | CASSYPGLAGGGYEQYF
many | TRBJ1-1 | TRBV9 | TRBD1 | TGTGCCAGCAGCGACGGACAGGGGTTAGCTTTCTTT | CASSDGQGLAFF
many | TRBJ2-5 | TRBV11-3 | . | TGTGCCAGCAGCTTAGGGAACAGGGCACAAGAGACCCAGTACTTC | CASSLGNRAQETQYF
few | TRBJ2-7 | TRBV6-1 | . | TGTGCCAGCAGCCCCCGGACGGGGGGCGGTGATGCGAGGAGGCAGTACTTC | CASSPRTGGGDARRQYF
few | TRBJ1-3 | TRBV18 | . | TGTGCCAGCTCACCGGGGGGTCAAACGAGCGGAAACACCATATATTTT | CASSPGGQTSGNTIYF
many | TRBJ2-2 | TRBV30 | . | TGTGCCTGGAGTGTGGCCAGGGGGAACACCGGGGAGCTGTTTTTT | CAWSVARGNTGELFF
many | TRBJ2-7 | TRBV2 | . | TGTGCCAGCAGTGAATACGAGCAGTACTTC | CASSEYEQYF
many | TRBJ2-7 | TRBV19 | . | TGTGCCAGTAGTATAGATCAAACCTACGAGCAGTACTTC | CASSIDQTYEQYF
many | TRBJ1-5 | TRBV28 | TRBD1 | TGTGCCAGCAGTCAATCTGACAGGGGCCGGGGGTATAGCAATCAGCCCCAGCATTTT | CASSQSDRGRGYSNQPQHF
. | TRBJ1-3 | TRBV6-1 | TRBD1 | TGTGCCAGCAGCAAAGGGACAGGGAATGTCAACACCATATATTTT | CASSKGTGNVNTIYF
many | TRBJ2-7 | TRBV19 | . | TGTGCCAGTAGAGCCGGGACTGGAGACTACGAGCAGTACTTC | CASRAGTGDYEQYF
. | TRBJ1-6 | TRBV4-1 | . | TGCGCCAGCAGCCCTAGAGGGAATTCACCCCTCCACTTT | CASSPRGNSPLHF
many | TRBJ2-2 | TRBV19 | . | TGTGCCAGTAGTATACTATCGACATGGAACACCGGGGAGCTGTTTTTT | CASSILSTWNTGELFF
many | TRBJ2-5 | TRBV27 | TRBD1 | TGTGCCAGCAGTACACAGGGGGCTGGAGAGACCCAGTACTTC | CASSTQGAGETQYF
many | TRBJ2-7 | TRBV6-5 | TRBD1 | TGTGCCAGCAGTCTACTAACAGGGGGCGCATCCTACGAGCAGTACTTC | CASSLLTGGASYEQYF
many | TRBJ1-1 | TRBV29-1 | . | TGCAGCGTAGGAGCCCGGGACCCTAACACTGAAGCTTTCTTT | CSVGARDPNTEAFF
. | TRBJ2-7 | TRBV12-3/TRBV12-4 | . | TGTGCCAGCAGTTTCATGGGGGAATACGAGCAGTACTTC | CASSFMGEYEQYF
many | TRBJ2-7 | TRBV27 | . | TGTGCCAGCAGCGGGGACAAAACGCCCTACGAGCAGTACTTC | CASSGDKTPYEQYF
once | TRBJ2-5 | TRBV28 | . | TGTGCCAGCACCTTGACAGCTGCCCAAGAGACCCAGTACTTC | CASTLTAAQETQYF
many | TRBJ2-7 | TRBV28 | TRBD1 | TGTGCCAGCAGTTCCCCGGGACAGGTAGACTACGAGCAGTACTTC | CASSSPGQVDYEQYF
many | TRBJ2-7 | TRBV15 | TRBD2 | TGTGCCACCAGCATGCAGACTAGCGGAATCTACGAGCAGTACTTC | CATSMQTSGIYEQYF
. | TRBJ2-5 | TRBV7-3 | TRBD2 | TGTGCCAGCAGCTTAATGGGGGGGACGCAAGAGACCCAGTACTTC | CASSLMGGTQETQYF
many | TRBJ2-7 | TRBV12-3/TRBV12-4 | . | TGTGCCAGCAGTTGGGCTAGCGAGACCGAGCAGTACTTC | CASSWASETEQYF
many | TRBJ1-2 | TRBV6-1 | . | TGTGCCAGCAGCTCCGGGTCCTCAATAGAGGGCTACACCTTC | CASSSGSSIEGYTF
once | TRBJ1-2 | TRBV6-1 | . | TGTGCCAGCAGTGTAGACAGTATCGGTGGCTATGGTTACACCTTC | CASSVDSIGGYGYTF
many | TRBJ2-5 | TRBV6-5 | TRBD1 | TGTGCCAGCAGTCGGGGCGGACAGGGGATCGAGACCCAGTACTTC | CASSRGGQGIETQYF
. | TRBJ2-2 | TRBV5-1 | . | TGCGCCAGCAGCTTGGCAGGGGATGCCGGGGAGCTGTTTTTT | CASSLAGDAGELFF
many | TRBJ1-6 | TRBV12-3/TRBV12-4 | . | TGTGCCAGCGGCGGTGACGGCCTCACTAATTCACCCCTCCACTTT | CASGGDGLTNSPLHF
few | TRBJ1-5 | TRBV10-2 | TRBD1 | TGCGCCAGCAGTCCGGACAGGACTCAGCCCCAGCATTTT | CASSPDRTQPQHF
many | TRBJ2-5 | TRBV10-3 | . | TGTGCCATCAGTGCCCTCAACCCGGGATGGGAGACCCAGTACTTC | CAISALNPGWETQYF
many | TRBJ2-7 | TRBV19 | . | TGTGCCAGTAGTATAGTCTGGGGGCGCTACGAGCAGTACTTC | CASSIVWGRYEQYF
many | TRBJ2-7 | TRBV2 | . | TGTGCCAGCAGGGACGGGTGGGGGTCCCACCAGTACTTC | CASRDGWGSHQYF
many | TRBJ2-7 | TRBV4-1 | . | TGCGCCAGCAGCTTCCAGAGCAGGAACTACGAGCAGTACTTC | CASSFQSRNYEQYF
many | TRBJ1-6 | TRBV3-1 | TRBD1 | TGTGCCAGCAGCCGACAAGGGGGACAGGGTGATTCACCCCTCCACTTT | CASSRQGGQGDSPLHF
many | TRBJ1-5 | TRBV12-3/TRBV12-4 | . | TGTGCCAGCAGTTTGTGGGAGGGTTTTATTCAGCCCCAGCATTTT | CASSLWEGFIQPQHF
many | TRBJ1-6 | TRBV20-1 | . | TGCAGTGCTAGTTACACGCCCCTTGGGACATCACCCCTCCACTTT | CSASYTPLGTSPLHF
. | TRBJ1-6 | TRBV4-3 | . | TGCGCCAGCAGCCAAGAAACCCGGGATGGGCCCCTCCACTTT | CASSQETRDGPLHF
many | TRBJ1-6 | TRBV11-2 | . | TGTGCCAGCAGCCCCAGGGGCGGATCACCCCTCCACTTT | CASSPRGGSPLHF
. | TRBJ1-6 | TRBV30 | TRBD1 | TGTGCCTGGGACACAGGGGGCTACGGTTCACCCCTCCACTTT | CAWDTGGYGSPLHF
many | TRBJ1-2 | TRBV29-1 | . | TGCAGCGTTACCGGGACAAGTAACTATGGCTACACCTTC | CSVTGTSNYGYTF
many | TRBJ2-7 | TRBV7-2 | . | TGTGCCAGCAGCTCCTCGTGGGCTTCCTACGAGCAGTACTTC | CASSSSWASYEQYF
many | TRBJ1-3 | TRBV5-1 | TRBD1 | TGCGCCAGCAGCTTCTTGGGAGGGGGCCGAGGAAACACCATATATTTT | CASSFLGGGRGNTIYF
many | TRBJ2-5 | TRBV12-3/TRBV12-4 | . | TGTGCCAGCAGTTTATCGCAGGGGCAAGAGACCCAGTACTTC | CASSLSQGQETQYF
many | TRBJ2-5 | TRBV28 | . | TGTGCCAGCACCGAAGCGGGGACAGCCAAACAAGAGACCCAGTACTTC | CASTEAGTAKQETQYF
. | TRBJ2-2 | TRBV6-5 | TRBD2 | TGTGCCAGCAGTTACCGATGGACTAGCGGGAACACCGGGGAGCTGTTTTTT | CASSYRWTSGNTGELFF
many | TRBJ2-7 | TRBV6-1 | TRBD1 | TGTGCCAGCCGCCGGACAGGGTCTACCTACGAGCAGTACTTC | CASRRTGSTYEQYF
. | TRBJ2-2 | TRBV27 | . | TGTGCCAGCAGTTACCCGGGGGGGGAGCTGTTTTTT | CASSYPGGELFF